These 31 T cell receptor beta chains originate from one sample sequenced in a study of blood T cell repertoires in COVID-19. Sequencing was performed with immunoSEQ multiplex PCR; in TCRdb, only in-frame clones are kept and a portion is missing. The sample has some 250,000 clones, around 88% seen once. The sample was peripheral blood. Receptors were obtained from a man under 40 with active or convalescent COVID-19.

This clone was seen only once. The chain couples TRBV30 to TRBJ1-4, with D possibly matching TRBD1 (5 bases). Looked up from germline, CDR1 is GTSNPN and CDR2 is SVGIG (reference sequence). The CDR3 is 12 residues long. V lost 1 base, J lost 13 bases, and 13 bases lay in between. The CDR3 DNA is TGTGCCTGGAGTGAATCAGGGTTATCACTGTTTTTT. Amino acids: CAWSESGLSLFF.

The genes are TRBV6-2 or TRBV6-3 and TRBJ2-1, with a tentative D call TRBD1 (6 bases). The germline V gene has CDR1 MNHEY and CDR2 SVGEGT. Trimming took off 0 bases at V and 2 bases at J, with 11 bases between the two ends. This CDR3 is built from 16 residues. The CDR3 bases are TGTGCCAGCAGTTACTCCGAGACAGGAGCCTACAATGAGCAGTTCTTC. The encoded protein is CASSYSETGAYNEQFF.

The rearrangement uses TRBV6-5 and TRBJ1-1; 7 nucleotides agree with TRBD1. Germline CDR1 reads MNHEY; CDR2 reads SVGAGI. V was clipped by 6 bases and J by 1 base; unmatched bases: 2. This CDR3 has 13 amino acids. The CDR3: CASRRTGNTEAFF. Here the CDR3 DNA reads TGTGCCAGCAGGAGGACAGGGAACACTGAAGCTTTCTTT.

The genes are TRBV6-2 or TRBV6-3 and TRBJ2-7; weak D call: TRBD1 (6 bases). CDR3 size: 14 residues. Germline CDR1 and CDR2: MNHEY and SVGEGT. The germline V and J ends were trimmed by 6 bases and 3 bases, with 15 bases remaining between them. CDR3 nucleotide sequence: TGTGCCAGCAGCCAACAGGGACAAGACTACGAGCAGTACTTC. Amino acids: CASSQQGQDYEQYF.

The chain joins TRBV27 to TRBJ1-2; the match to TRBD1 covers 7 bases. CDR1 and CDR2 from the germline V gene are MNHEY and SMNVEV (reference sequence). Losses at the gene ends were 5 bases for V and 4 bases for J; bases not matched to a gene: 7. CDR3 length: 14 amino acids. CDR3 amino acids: CASSPRQGGYGYTF. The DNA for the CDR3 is TGTGCCAGCAGTCCCCGACAGGGCGGCTATGGCTACACCTTC.

CDR3 DNA sequence: TGTGCCAGCAGATTCCCGGGACAGACTCACTATAGCTCCTACGAGCAGTACTTC. Encoded protein: CASRFPGQTHYSSYEQYF. V is TRBV9 and J is TRBJ2-7, with 7 bases lining up with TRBD1. CDR3 length equals 18 residues. From germline, CDR1 is SGDLS and CDR2 YYNGEE. Trimming removed 5 bases from V and 0 bases from J; junction bases left unmatched: 17.

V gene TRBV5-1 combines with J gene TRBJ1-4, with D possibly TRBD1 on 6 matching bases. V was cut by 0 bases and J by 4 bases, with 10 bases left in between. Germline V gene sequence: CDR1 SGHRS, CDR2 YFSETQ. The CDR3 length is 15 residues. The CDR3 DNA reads TGCGCCAGCAGCTTGGATGGGGGACATAATGAAAAACTGTTTTTT. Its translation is CASSLDGGHNEKLFF.

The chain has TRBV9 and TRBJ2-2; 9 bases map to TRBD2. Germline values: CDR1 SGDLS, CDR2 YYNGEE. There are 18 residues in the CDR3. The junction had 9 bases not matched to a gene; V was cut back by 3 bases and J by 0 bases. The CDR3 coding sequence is TGTGCCAGCAGCGGGGCCCTAGCGGGGCCGACGAACACCGGGGAGCTGTTTTTT. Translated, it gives CASSGALAGPTNTGELFF.

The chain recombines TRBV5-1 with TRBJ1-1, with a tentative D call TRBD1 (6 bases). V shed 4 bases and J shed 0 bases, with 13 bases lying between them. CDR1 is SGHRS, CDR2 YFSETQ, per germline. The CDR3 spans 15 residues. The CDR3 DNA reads TGCGCCAGCAGCCAAAAACAGGGTTTGAACACTGAAGCTTTCTTT. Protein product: CASSQKQGLNTEAFF.

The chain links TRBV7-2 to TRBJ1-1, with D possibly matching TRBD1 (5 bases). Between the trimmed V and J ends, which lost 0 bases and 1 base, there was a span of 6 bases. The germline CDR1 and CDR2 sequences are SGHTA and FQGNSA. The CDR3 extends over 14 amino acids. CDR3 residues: CASSLAQGNTEAFF. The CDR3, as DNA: TGTGCCAGCAGCTTAGCGCAGGGGAACACTGAAGCTTTCTTT.

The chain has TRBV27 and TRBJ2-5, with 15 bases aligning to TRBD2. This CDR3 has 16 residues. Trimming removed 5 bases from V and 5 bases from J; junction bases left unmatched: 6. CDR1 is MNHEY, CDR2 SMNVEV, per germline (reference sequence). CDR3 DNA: TGTGCCAGCAGTGCCGGACTAGCGGGGGGGCTGGAGACCCAGTACTTC. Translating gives CASSAGLAGGLETQYF.

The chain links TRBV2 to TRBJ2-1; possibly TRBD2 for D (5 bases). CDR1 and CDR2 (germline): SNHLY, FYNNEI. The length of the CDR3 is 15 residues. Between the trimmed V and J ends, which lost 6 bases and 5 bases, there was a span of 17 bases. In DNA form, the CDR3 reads TGTGCCAGCAGCTTCGAACTTCCGGGGAACAATGAGCAGTTCTTC. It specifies CASSFELPGNNEQFF. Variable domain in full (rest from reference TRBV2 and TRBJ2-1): EPEVTQTPSHQVTQMGQEVILRCVPISNHLYFYWYRQILGQKVEFLVSFYNNEISEKSEIFDDQFSVERPDGSNFTLKIRSTKLEDSAMYFCASSFELPGNNEQFFGPGTRLTVL.

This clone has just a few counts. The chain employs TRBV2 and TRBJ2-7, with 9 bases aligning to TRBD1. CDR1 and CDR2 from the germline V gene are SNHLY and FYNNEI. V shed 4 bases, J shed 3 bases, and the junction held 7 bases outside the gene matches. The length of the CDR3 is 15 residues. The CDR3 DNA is TGTGCCAGCAGTGGGACCGGGACAGGGCGCTACGAGCAGTACTTC. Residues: CASSGTGTGRYEQYF.

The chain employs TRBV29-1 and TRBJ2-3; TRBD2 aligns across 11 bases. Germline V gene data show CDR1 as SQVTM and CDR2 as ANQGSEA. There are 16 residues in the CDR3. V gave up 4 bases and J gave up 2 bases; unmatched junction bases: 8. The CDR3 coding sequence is TGCAGCGTTGCCGGGACTAGCGGAGACCTCACAGATACGCAGTATTTT. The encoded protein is CSVAGTSGDLTDTQYF.

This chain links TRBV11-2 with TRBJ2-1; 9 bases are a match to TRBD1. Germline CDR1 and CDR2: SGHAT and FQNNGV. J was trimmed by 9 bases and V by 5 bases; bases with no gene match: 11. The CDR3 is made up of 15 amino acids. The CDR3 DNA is TGTGCCAGCAGCAACTACGGACAGGGGACGGCTGAGCAGTTCTTC. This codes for CASSNYGQGTAEQFF.

CDR3 protein: CASTPRVWGATNEKLFF. The CDR3 coding sequence is TGTGCCAGTACCCCTCGGGTGTGGGGGGCAACTAATGAAAAACTGTTTTTT. This rearrangement joins TRBV5-5 to TRBJ1-4, with D tentatively TRBD1 (5 bases). Germline-derived CDR1 and CDR2 are SGHKS and YYEKEE (reference sequence). V dropped 8 bases and J dropped 0 bases, with 20 bases sitting between them. The CDR3 covers 17 residues.

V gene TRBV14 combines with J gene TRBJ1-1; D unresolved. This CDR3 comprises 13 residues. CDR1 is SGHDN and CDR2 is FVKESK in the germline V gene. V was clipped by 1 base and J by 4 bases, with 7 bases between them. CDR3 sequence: CASSQVPSTEAFF. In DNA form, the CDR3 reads TGTGCCAGCAGCCAAGTTCCGAGCACTGAAGCTTTCTTT.

For the CDR3, the DNA is TGCGCCAGCAGCGTGGGACAGGCTAATGAAAAACTGTTTTTT. This gives the protein CASSVGQANEKLFF. V and J are TRBV5-1 and TRBJ1-4; TRBD1 matches at 8 bases. The CDR3 contains 14 residues. V gave up 4 bases and J gave up 3 bases; unmatched junction bases: 2. CDR1 SGHRS and CDR2 YFSETQ come from the germline V gene.

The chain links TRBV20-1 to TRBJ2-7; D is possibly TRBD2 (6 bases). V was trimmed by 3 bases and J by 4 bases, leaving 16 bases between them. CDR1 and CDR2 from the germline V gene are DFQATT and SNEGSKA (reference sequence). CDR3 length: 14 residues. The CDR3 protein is CSASVGGVLYEQYF. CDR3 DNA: TGCAGTGCTAGTGTGGGCGGGGTCCTTTACGAGCAGTACTTC.

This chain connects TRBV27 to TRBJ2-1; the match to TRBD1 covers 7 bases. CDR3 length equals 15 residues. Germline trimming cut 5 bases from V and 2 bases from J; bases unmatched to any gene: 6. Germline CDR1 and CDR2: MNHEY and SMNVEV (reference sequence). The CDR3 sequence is CASSVTGQPYNEQFF. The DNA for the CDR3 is TGTGCCAGCAGTGTAACGGGACAGCCCTACAATGAGCAGTTCTTC.

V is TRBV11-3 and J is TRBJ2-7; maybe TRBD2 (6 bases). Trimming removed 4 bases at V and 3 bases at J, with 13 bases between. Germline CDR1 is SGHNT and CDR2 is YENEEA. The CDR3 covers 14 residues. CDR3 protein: CASSSGGQGYEQYF. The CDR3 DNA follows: TGTGCCAGCAGCTCCGGAGGGCAGGGCTACGAGCAGTACTTC.

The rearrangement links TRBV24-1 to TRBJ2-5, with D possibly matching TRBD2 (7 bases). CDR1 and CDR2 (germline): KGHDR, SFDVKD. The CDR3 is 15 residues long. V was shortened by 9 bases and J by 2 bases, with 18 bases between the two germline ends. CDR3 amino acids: CATGSGGAGQETQYF. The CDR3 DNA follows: TGTGCCACCGGATCGGGGGGCGCGGGTCAAGAGACCCAGTACTTC.

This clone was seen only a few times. CDR3 nucleotides: TGTGCCAGCAGCTTTGGACAGATGAACACTGAAGCTTTCTTT. It specifies CASSFGQMNTEAFF. The chain uses TRBV7-9 and TRBJ1-1, with D maybe TRBD1 (6 bases). The V gene lost 3 bases and the J gene lost 0 bases, with 8 bases spanning the gap. The CDR3 totals 14 residues. The V gene's germline CDR1 is SEHNR and CDR2 FQNEAQ (reference sequence).

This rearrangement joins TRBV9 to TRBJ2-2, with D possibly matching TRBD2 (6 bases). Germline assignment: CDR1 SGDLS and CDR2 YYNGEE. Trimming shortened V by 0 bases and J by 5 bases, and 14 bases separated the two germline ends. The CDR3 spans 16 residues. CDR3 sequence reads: CASSVELGGRTGELFF. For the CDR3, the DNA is TGTGCCAGCAGCGTAGAACTCGGGGGACGGACCGGGGAGCTGTTTTTT.

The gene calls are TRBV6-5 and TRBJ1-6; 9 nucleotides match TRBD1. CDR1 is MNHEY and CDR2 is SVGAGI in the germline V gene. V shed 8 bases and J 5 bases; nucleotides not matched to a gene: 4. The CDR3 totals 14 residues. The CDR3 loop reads CASGRDRDNSPLHF. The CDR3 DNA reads TGTGCCAGCGGGCGGGACAGGGATAATTCACCCCTCCACTTT.

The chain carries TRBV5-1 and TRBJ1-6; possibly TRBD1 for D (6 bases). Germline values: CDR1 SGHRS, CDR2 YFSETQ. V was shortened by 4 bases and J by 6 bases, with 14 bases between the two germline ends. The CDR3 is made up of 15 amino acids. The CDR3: CASSRDIRTNSPLHF. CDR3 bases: TGCGCCAGCAGCCGGGACATTCGGACTAATTCACCCCTCCACTTT.

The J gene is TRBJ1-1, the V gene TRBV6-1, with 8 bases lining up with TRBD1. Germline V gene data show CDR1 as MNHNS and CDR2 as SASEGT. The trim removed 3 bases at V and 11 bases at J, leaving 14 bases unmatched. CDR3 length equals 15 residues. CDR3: CASSDSRTGSGGAFF. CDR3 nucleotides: TGTGCCAGCAGTGATAGTAGGACAGGGAGTGGGGGGGCTTTCTTT.

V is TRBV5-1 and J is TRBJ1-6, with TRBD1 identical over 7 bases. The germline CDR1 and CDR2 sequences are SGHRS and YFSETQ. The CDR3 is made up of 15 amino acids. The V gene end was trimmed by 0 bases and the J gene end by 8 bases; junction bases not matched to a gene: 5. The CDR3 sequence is CASSLGGGSDSPLHF. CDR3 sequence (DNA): TGCGCCAGCAGCTTGGGAGGGGGCTCTGATTCACCCCTCCACTTT.

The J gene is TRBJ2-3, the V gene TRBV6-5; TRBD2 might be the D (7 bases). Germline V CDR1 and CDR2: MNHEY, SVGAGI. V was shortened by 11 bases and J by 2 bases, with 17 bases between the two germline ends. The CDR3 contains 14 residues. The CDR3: CAGQGRGPTDTQYF. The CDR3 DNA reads TGTGCCGGCCAGGGGCGGGGGCCCACAGATACGCAGTATTTT.

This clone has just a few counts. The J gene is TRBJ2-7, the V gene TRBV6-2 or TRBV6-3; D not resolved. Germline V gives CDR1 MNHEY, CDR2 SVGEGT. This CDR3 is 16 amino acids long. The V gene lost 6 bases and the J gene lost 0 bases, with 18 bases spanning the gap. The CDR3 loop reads CASSPENYLSSYEQYF. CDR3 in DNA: TGTGCCAGCAGCCCCGAGAACTACCTCAGCTCCTACGAGCAGTACTTC.

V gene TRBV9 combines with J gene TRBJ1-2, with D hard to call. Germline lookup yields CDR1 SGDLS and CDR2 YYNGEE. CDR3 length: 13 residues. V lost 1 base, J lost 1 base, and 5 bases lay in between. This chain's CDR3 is CASSVNYNYGYTF. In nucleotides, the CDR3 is TGTGCCAGCAGCGTAAATTATAACTATGGCTACACCTTC.